This T cell receptor (beta chain) was obtained from a study of early T cells in non-severe SARS-CoV-2 infection. Study-wide context: Sequencing input comprised bulk RNA from unsorted whole blood; chain pairing was not available.

Individual cDNA molecules each received unique molecular identifiers attached to them. TCRdb passed the 5' RACE reads through MiXCR, listing each CDR3 protein once. The sample contains 86,000 or so distinct CDR3 sequences, roughly 6% of which appear only once. This clonotype was counted ten times or more. Its antigen is currently unknown. The study, taken as a whole, reports: Matching results from VDJdb favored anti-spike CD8 responses, leaving private and CD4 specificities undetected.

The ends were cut back, 0 bases at V and 3 bases at J, with 6 bases in the middle. CDR3 size: 15 residues. Germline assignment: CDR1 KGHSH and CDR2 LQKENI. This clonotype originated in an adult who was a healthcare worker with PCR-confirmed SARS-CoV-2 infection or an uninfected control (not recorded which). The chain recombines TRBV18 with TRBJ1-6; D remains ambiguous. The sample taken for sequencing was whole blood. The CDR3 nucleotides are TGTGCCAGCTCACCACCGGGCAGCTATAATTCACCCCTCCACTTT. Protein: CASSPPGSYNSPLHF. Filled out from reference TRBV18 and TRBJ1-6, the complete variable domain reads NAGVMQNPRHLVRRRGQEARLRCSPMKGHSHVYWYRQLPEEGLKFMVYLQKENIIDESGMPKERFSAEFPKEGPSILRIQQVVRGDSAAYFCASSPPGSYNSPLHFGNGTRLTVT.